These 9 T cell receptor beta chains were sequenced from one sample in a study of cytomegalovirus exposure and HLA in healthy donors. TCRdb's copy holds only in-frame clones and misses some; the assay was immunoSEQ multiplex PCR. This sample yields a few hundred thousand clones, of which roughly 90% are seen a single time; approximately 0.84% belongs to the top ten. The sample consisted of PBMCs. These receptors were obtained from a young woman in good health and CMV-seronegative.

This rearrangement joins TRBV15 to TRBJ1-2; 8 positions match TRBD1. V was clipped by 0 bases and J by 7 bases; unmatched bases: 7. The CDR3 spans 15 residues. Germline-derived CDR1 and CDR2 are LNHNV and YYDKDF (reference sequence). The CDR3 region is CATSRDLQGAVGYTF. CDR3 in DNA: TGTGCCACCAGCAGAGATCTTCAGGGGGCGGTTGGCTACACCTTC.

The chain joins TRBV2 to TRBJ2-3, with a possible D match to TRBD2 (6 bases). V gave up 8 bases and J gave up 4 bases, with 22 bases separating them. The CDR3 has 16 residues. Germline V CDR1 and CDR2: SNHLY, FYNNEI. The CDR3 reads CASRGSGGLPADTQYF. In nucleotides, the CDR3 is TGTGCCAGCCGGGGCTCCGGGGGACTGCCGGCAGATACGCAGTATTTT.

The chain recombines TRBV9 with TRBJ2-3; possibly TRBD2 for D (5 bases). The CDR3 is 14 amino acids. The V and J ends lost 0 bases and 8 bases respectively, with 13 bases between them. From germline, CDR1 is SGDLS and CDR2 YYNGEE. The chain's CDR3 is CASSVGVGGGTQYF. CDR3 DNA sequence: TGTGCCAGCAGCGTAGGGGTGGGTGGAGGTACGCAGTATTTT.

The chain couples TRBV6-6 to TRBJ2-7, with D tentatively TRBD1 (6 bases). Deletions cut 6 bases from V and 2 bases from J, with 11 bases between. Per germline, CDR1 MNHNY and CDR2 SVGAGI (reference sequence). The CDR3 has 13 residues. The CDR3 protein is CASRDRQAYEQYF. CDR3 DNA: TGTGCCAGCAGGGATAGACAGGCCTACGAGCAGTACTTC.

V and J are TRBV7-3 and TRBJ2-6; TRBD1 matches at 10 bases. The CDR3 length is 19 residues. Germline values: CDR1 SGHTA, CDR2 FQGTGA. V lost 1 base and J lost 3; bases outside the gene matches: 9. The CDR3 sequence: CASSLRAGTGVGGANVLTF. As DNA, the CDR3 is TGTGCCAGCAGCTTAAGAGCCGGGACAGGGGTTGGTGGGGCCAACGTCCTGACTTTC. Variable domain in full (rest from reference TRBV7-3 and TRBJ2-6): GAGVSQTPSNKVTEKGKYVELRCDPISGHTALYWYRQSLGQGPEFLIYFQGTGAADDSGLPNDRFFAVRPEGSVSTLKIQRTERGDSAVYLCASSLRAGTGVGGANVLTFGAGSRLTVL.

J is TRBJ2-7 and V is TRBV4-1; no clear D. This CDR3 region has 15 residues. CDR1 and CDR2 (germline): MGHRA, YSYEKL. Trimming removed 0 bases from V and 7 bases from J, with 16 bases in between. The CDR3 coding sequence is TGCGCCAGCAGCCAAGATGAGGCCCCGCCTGGGGAGCAGTACTTC. This sequence encodes CASSQDEAPPGEQYF.

This clone was detected only once. J is TRBJ2-1 and V is TRBV6-6; 8 bases map to TRBD1. V shed 6 bases and J 2 bases; nucleotides not matched to a gene: 9. The germline V gene encodes CDR1 MNHNY and CDR2 SVGAGI (reference sequence). This CDR3 has 16 amino acids. The CDR3 DNA is TGTGCCAGCAGGACCCTCGGACAGGGCACCTACAATGAGCAGTTCTTC. Residues: CASRTLGQGTYNEQFF.

J is TRBJ1-2 and V is TRBV5-6, with D maybe TRBD1 (6 bases). The CDR3 loop spans 17 amino acids. CDR1 is SGHDT, CDR2 YYEEEE, per germline. Trimming shortened V by 4 bases and J by 8 bases, and 27 bases separated the two germline ends. The CDR3 spells CASSPRMGAVRLLGYTF. CDR3 coding DNA: TGTGCCAGCAGCCCACGTATGGGGGCTGTTCGCCTATTGGGCTACACCTTC. Full variable domain (remainder filled in from reference TRBV5-6 and TRBJ1-2): DAGVTQSPTHLIKTRGQQVTLRCSPKSGHDTVSWYQQALGQGPQFIFQYYEEEERQRGNFPDRFSGHQFPNYSSELNVNALLLGDSALYLCASSPRMGAVRLLGYTFGSGTRLTVV.

V and J are TRBV4-1 and TRBJ2-3; 7 bases map to TRBD2. This CDR3 spans 16 amino acids. The germline V gene has CDR1 MGHRA and CDR2 YSYEKL. The J segment lost 3 bases and the V segment lost 3 bases, leaving 9 bases of the junction unmatched. DNA of the CDR3: TGCGCCAGCAGCCACCCTGGGCGGGAGCGGACAGATACGCAGTATTTT. It specifies CASSHPGRERTDTQYF.